The following is a T cell receptor (beta chain) sequence with its context. This specimen belongs to a study of CD8 T cells in Susac syndrome. RNA totalling 0.5 to 1 ug underwent reverse transcription with random hexamers. Using its own MiXCR run on the immunoSEQ multiplex PCR reads, TCRdb lists one record per CDR3 protein. Of around 190,000 distinct CDR3 sequences listed, 90% to 95% are singletons. This CDR3 is 16 amino acids long. Trimming removed 1 base from V and 0 bases from J, with 7 bases in between. Germline V lookup: CDR1 SNHLY, CDR2 FYNNEI. The sequence was obtained from a human donor with Susac syndrome. The V and J genes are TRBV2 and TRBJ1-6; D not resolved. Material: CD4+ T cells from PBMCs. The CDR3 spells CASSEGQSSYNSPLHF. The DNA of the CDR3 is TGTGCCAGCAGTGAAGGGCAGAGCTCCTATAATTCACCCCTCCACTTT. Full variable domain (rest looked up from reference TRBV2 and TRBJ1-6): EPEVTQTPSHQVTQMGQEVILRCVPISNHLYFYWYRQILGQKVEFLVSFYNNEISEKSEIFDDQFSVERPDGSNFTLKIRSTKLEDSAMYFCASSEGQSSYNSPLHFGNGTRLTVT.